This T cell receptor (beta chain) is from a study of cytomegalovirus exposure and HLA in healthy donors. Notes on the study in general: According to the study, 160 or so TCR beta chains were cytomegalovirus-associated.

The table came from immunoSEQ multiplex PCR; TCRdb's copy has only in-frame clones and leaves some out. The sample yields some 120,000 clones, approximately 91% seen once. It was the approximately 130-subject validation cohort, separate from the roughly 700-subject first cohort, to which the donors belonged. The CDR3 sequence is 15 residues long. The V end lost 0 bases, the J end lost 3 bases, and 10 bases lay between the germline ends. In germline, CDR1 is SGDLS, CDR2 YYNGEE. About this clone itself: Its antigen is still unknown.

Source material: PBMCs. The rearrangement links TRBV9 to TRBJ1-5; D possibly corresponds to TRBD1 (5 bases). The clonotype was recovered from a man aged 25-40 years in good health and CMV-seronegative. The CDR3 spells CASSVDGAFNQPQHF. The CDR3 nucleotides read TGTGCCAGCAGCGTAGATGGGGCCTTCAATCAGCCCCAGCATTTT.